The 5 T cell receptor beta chains below were found in one sample sequenced in a study of PD-1 blockade in classical Hodgkin lymphoma. Measured with immunoSEQ multiplex PCR; TCRdb has only the in-frame clones, and not every one. The profile shows around 25,000 clones, about 80% of them singletons. The patients all showed relapse after autologous stem cell transplantation, while their brentuximab vedotin exposure varied. The specimen was peripheral blood mononuclear cells (PBMCs), collected at baseline. The receptors were gathered from a human donor with classical Hodgkin lymphoma.

J is TRBJ1-6 and V is TRBV29-1, with D perhaps matching TRBD1 (5 bases). V was shortened by 7 bases and J by 6 bases, with 13 bases between the two germline ends. This CDR3 comprises 13 residues. Germline V gene data show CDR1 as SQVTM and CDR2 as ANQGSEA. CDR3 region: CSARGGSNSPLHF. CDR3 DNA sequence: TGCAGCGCCCGGGGGGGTAGTAATTCACCCCTCCACTTT.

This clone has just one count. The chain has TRBV19 and TRBJ2-1; 10 nucleotides match TRBD2. With V trimmed by 1 base and J by 7 bases, 10 bases remained unmatched. Germline V CDR1 and CDR2: LNHDA, SQIVND (reference sequence). This CDR3 spans 17 amino acids. The CDR3 sequence is CASSIVTMSGGANEQFF. Here the CDR3 DNA reads TGTGCCAGTAGTATAGTAACTATGAGCGGGGGGGCGAATGAGCAGTTCTTC.

V and J are TRBV25-1 and TRBJ2-7; D not resolved. CDR3 length: 11 amino acids. Germline values: CDR1 MGHDK, CDR2 SYGVNS. The ends were cut back, 4 bases at V and 3 bases at J, with 4 bases in the middle. The CDR3 spells CASSGLYEQYF. The CDR3 bases are TGTGCCAGCAGTGGACTCTACGAGCAGTACTTC.

V gene TRBV11-2 combines with J gene TRBJ2-5, with 9 nucleotides matching TRBD1. J gave up 5 bases and V 5 bases, and 9 bases lay outside the gene matches. This CDR3 spans 15 amino acids. Germline V gene lookup returns CDR1 SGHAT and CDR2 FQNNGV. CDR3 protein: CASSPRTGVGETQYF. As DNA, the CDR3 is TGTGCCAGCAGCCCCCGGACAGGGGTGGGGGAGACCCAGTACTTC.

This clone has a single count. The chain carries TRBV4-1 and TRBJ2-7, with TRBD1 identical over 7 bases. In germline, CDR1 is MGHRA, CDR2 YSYEKL. This CDR3 is 14 amino acids long. V gave up 4 bases and J gave up 2 bases; unmatched junction bases: 5. The CDR3 protein is CASSPPDRTYEQYF. CDR3 DNA sequence: TGCGCCAGCAGCCCTCCGGACAGGACCTACGAGCAGTACTTC.